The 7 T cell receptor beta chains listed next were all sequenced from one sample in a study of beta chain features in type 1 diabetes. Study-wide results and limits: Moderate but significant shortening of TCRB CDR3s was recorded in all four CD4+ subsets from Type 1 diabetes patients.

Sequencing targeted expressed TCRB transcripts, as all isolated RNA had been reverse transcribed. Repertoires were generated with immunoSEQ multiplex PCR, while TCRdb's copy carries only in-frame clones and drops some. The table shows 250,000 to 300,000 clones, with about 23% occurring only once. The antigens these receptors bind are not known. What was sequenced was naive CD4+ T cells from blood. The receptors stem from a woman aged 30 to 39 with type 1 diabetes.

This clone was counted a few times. The CDR3 reads CASSQPGLAEYEQFF. In DNA, the CDR3 is TGTGCCAGCAGCCAACCGGGACTAGCGGAATATGAGCAGTTCTTC. V gene TRBV4-2 combines with J gene TRBJ2-1, with 11 bases matching TRBD2. Germline V gives CDR1 LGHNA, CDR2 YNFKEQ. J was trimmed by 8 bases and V by 2 bases; bases with no gene match: 5. CDR3 length equals 15 residues.

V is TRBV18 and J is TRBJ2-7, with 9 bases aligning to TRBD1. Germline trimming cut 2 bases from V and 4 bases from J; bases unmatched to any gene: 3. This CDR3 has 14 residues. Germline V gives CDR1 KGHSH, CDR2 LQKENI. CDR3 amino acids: CASSPGTGRYEQYF. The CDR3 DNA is TGTGCCAGCTCACCAGGGACAGGGAGGTACGAGCAGTACTTC.

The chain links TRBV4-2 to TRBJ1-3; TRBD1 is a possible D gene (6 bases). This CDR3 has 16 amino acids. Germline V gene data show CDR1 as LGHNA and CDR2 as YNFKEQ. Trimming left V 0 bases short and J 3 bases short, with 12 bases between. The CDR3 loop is CASSQESGVDGNTIYF. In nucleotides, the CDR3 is TGTGCCAGCAGCCAAGAATCAGGGGTCGATGGAAACACCATATATTTT.

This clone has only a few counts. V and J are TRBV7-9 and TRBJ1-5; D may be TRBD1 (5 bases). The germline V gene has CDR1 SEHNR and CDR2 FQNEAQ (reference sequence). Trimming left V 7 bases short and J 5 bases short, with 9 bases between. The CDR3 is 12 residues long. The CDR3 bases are TGTGCCAGCACCCGGGGGGATCAGCCCCAGCATTTT. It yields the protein CASTRGDQPQHF.

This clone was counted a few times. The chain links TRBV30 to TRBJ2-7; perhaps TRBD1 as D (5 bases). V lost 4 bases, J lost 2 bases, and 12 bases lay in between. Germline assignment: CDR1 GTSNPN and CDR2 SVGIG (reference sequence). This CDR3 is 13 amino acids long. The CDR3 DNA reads TGTGCCTGGAAATCGGACAATACCTACGAGCAGTACTTC. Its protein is CAWKSDNTYEQYF.

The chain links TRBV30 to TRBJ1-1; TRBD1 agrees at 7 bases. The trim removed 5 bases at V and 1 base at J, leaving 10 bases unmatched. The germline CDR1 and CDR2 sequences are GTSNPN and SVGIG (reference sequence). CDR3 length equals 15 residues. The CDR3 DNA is TGTGCCTGGTACACCGGACAGGACTCGAACACTGAAGCTTTCTTT. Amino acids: CAWYTGQDSNTEAFF.

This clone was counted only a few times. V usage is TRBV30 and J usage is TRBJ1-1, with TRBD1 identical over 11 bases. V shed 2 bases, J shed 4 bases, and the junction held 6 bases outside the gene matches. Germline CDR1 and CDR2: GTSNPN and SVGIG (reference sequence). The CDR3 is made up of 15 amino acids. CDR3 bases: TGTGCCTGGAGTCCCGGACAGGGGGCTATCACTGAAGCTTTCTTT. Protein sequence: CAWSPGQGAITEAFF.